This entry describes one TCR beta chain. Its matching antigen is unknown. Isolated RNA was reverse transcribed into cDNA used as the sequencing template. Some clones are missing from TCRdb's copy, which holds only in-frame ones; the method was immunoSEQ multiplex PCR. The sample includes approximately 180,000 clones, roughly three fifths of them seen just once. The source of the sample is a study of CD8+ T cells in alopecia areata. At the level of the study: Severity among treated patients was scored by the percentage of scalp area affected. The study's findings and limits: Besides other cells, scalp samples also yield sequences of resident alphabeta T cells from normal skin.

Treatment denoted: oral pan-JAK inhibitor, 5-10 mg twice daily. The CDR3 sequence is 14 residues long. Deletions cut 1 base from V and 8 bases from J, with 12 bases between. Germline-derived CDR1 and CDR2 are MGHRA and YSYEKL. The gene calls are TRBV4-1 and TRBJ1-5, with a possible D match to TRBD1 (5 bases). The starting material was CD4+ T cells sorted from blood, obtained between weeks 49 and 50, from a patient treated with tofacitinib. This receptor was taken from a human donor with alopecia areata. The CDR3 loop reads CASSQVGRREPQHF. The CDR3 nucleotides read TGCGCCAGCAGCCAAGTGGGGCGGAGGGAGCCCCAGCATTTT.